This T cell receptor (beta chain) was sequenced in a study of cytomegalovirus exposure and HLA in healthy donors. This PCR relied on a set of 60 Vbeta primers and 13 Jbeta primers. Clones were read by immunoSEQ multiplex PCR, and TCRdb kept only the in-frame ones, dropping some. Among some 170,000 clones listed, about 80% were seen once. As for this clone: Its antigen is unidentified.

CDR1 SGHRS and CDR2 YFSETQ come from the germline V gene. V trimming: 2 bases; J trimming: 6 bases; junction bases outside the gene matches: 5. This CDR3 has 13 residues. Study observations and caveats: Productive rates of about 87% or about 30% were seen for most TCR beta V segments in an earlier analysis.

Input material: PBMCs. This sequence originates from a young man in good health and CMV-seropositive. V gene TRBV5-1 combines with J gene TRBJ2-7; 7 bases agree with TRBD1. The CDR3: CASSFATGPEQYF. The CDR3 DNA reads TGCGCCAGCAGCTTCGCGACAGGGCCCGAGCAGTACTTC.